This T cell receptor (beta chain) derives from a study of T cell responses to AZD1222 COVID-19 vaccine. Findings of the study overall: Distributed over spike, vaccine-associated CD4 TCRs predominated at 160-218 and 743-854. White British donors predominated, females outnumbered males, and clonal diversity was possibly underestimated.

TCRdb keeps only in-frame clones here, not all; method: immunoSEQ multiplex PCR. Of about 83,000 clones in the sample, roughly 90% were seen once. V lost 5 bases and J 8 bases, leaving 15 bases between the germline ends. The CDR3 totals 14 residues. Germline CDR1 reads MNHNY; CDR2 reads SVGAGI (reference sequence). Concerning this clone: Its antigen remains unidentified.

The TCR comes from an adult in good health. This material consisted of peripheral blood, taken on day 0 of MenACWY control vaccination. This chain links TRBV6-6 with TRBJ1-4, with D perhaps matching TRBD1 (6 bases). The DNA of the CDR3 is TGTGCCAGCAGTCTTCCAGGGGCTCGGGAAAAACTGTTTTTT. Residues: CASSLPGAREKLFF.